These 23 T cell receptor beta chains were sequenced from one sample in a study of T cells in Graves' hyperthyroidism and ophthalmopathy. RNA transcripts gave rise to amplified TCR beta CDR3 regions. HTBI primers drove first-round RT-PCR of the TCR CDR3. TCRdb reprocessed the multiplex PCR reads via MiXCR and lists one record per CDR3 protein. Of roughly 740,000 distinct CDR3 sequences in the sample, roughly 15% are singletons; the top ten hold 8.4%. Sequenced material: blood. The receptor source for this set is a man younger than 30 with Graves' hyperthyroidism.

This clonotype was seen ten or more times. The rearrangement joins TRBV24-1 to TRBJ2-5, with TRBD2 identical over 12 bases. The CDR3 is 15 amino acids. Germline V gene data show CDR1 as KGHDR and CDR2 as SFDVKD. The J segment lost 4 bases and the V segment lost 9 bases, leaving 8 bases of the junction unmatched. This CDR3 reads CATAETSGSAETQYF. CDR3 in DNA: TGTGCCACCGCCGAGACTAGCGGGAGTGCAGAGACCCAGTACTTC.

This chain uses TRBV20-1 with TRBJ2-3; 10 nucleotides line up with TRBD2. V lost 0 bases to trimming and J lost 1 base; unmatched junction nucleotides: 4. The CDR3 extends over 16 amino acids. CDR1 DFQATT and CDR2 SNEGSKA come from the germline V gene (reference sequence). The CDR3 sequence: CSARESGRVGTDTQYF. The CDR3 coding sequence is TGCAGTGCTAGAGAAAGCGGGAGGGTTGGCACAGATACGCAGTATTTT.

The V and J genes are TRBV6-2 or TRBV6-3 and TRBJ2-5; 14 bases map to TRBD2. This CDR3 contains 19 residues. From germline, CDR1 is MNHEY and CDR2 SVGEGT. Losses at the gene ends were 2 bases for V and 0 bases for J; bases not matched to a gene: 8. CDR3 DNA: TGTGCCAGCAGTTACATATTCCCGGGACTAGCGGGAGACCAAGAGACCCAGTACTTC. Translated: CASSYIFPGLAGDQETQYF.

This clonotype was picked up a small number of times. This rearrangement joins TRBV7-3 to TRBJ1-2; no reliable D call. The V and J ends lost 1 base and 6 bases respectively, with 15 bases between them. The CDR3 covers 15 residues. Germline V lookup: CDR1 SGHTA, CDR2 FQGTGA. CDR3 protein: CASSLIGARYDGYTF. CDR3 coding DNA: TGTGCCAGCAGCTTAATAGGCGCCCGATACGATGGCTACACCTTC.

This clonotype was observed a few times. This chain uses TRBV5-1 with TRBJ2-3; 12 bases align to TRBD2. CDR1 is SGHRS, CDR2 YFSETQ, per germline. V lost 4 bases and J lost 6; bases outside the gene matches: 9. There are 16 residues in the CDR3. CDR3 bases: TGCGCCAGCAGCCCCAGGACTAGCGGGATAGCGGATACGCAGTATTTT. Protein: CASSPRTSGIADTQYF.

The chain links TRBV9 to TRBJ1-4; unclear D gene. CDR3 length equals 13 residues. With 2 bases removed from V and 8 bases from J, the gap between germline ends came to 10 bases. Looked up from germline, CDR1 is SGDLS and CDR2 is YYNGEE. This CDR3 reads CASSVLDGEKLFF. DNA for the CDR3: TGTGCCAGCAGCGTGTTAGATGGGGAAAAACTGTTTTTT.

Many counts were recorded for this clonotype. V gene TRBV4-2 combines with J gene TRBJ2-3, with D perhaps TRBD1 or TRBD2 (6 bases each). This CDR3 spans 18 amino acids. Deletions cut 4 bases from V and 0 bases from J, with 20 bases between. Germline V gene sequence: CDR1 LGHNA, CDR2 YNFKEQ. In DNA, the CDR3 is TGTGCCAGCAGCCGAACAAGGGGGGCTACCCCTAGCACAGATACGCAGTATTTT. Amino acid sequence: CASSRTRGATPSTDTQYF.

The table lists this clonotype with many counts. CDR3 residues: CASRGTGGDYGYTF. The CDR3 nucleotides are TGTGCCAGCAGGGGGACAGGGGGGGACTATGGCTACACCTTC. This sequence joins TRBV2 and TRBJ1-2, with 11 bases that match TRBD1. The CDR3 totals 14 residues. The germline V gene encodes CDR1 SNHLY and CDR2 FYNNEI. J gave up 3 bases and V 6 bases, and 3 bases lay outside the gene matches.

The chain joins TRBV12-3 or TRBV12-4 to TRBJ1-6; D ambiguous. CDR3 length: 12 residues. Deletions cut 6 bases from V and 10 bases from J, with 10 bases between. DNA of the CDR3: TGTGCCAGCAGGGACCCTGGGTCACCCCTCCACTTT. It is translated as CASRDPGSPLHF.

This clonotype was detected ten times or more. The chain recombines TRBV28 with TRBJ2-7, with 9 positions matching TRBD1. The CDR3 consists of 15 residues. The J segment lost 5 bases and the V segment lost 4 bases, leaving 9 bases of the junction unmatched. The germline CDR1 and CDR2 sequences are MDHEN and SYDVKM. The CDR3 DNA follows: TGTGCCAGCAGTTCCCCGGGACAGGGTGACCACGAGCAGTACTTC. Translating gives CASSSPGQGDHEQYF.

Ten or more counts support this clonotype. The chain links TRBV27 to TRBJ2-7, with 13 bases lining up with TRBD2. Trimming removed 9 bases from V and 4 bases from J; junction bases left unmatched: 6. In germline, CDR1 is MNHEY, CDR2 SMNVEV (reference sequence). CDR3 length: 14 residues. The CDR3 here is CASRGTSGIYEQYF. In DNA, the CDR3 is TGTGCCAGTAGGGGGACTAGCGGGATTTACGAGCAGTACTTC.

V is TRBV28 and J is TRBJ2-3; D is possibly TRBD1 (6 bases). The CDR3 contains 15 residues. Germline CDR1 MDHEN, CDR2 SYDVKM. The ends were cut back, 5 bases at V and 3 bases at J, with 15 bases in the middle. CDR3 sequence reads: CASSNAAGETDTQYF. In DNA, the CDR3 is TGTGCCAGCAGTAACGCGGCAGGGGAGACAGATACGCAGTATTTT.

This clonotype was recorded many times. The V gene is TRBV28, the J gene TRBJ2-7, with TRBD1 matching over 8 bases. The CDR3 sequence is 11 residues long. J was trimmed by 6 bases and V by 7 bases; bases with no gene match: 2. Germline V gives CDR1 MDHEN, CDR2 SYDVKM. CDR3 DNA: TGTGCCAGCACGACAGGGGTCGAGCAGTACTTC. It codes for CASTTGVEQYF.

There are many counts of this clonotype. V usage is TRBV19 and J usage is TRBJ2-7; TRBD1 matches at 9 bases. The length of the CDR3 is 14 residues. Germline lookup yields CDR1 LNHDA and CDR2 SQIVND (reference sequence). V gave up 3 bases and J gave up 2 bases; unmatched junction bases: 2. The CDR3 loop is CASSIGTGPYEQYF. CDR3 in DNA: TGTGCCAGTAGTATCGGGACAGGGCCCTACGAGCAGTACTTC.

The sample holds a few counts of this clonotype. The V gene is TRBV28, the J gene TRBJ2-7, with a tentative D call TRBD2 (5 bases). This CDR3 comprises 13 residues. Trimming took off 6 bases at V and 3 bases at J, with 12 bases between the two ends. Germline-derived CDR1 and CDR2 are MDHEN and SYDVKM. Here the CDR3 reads CASSSSPRYEQYF. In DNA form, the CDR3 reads TGTGCCAGCAGCTCTAGCCCGCGCTACGAGCAGTACTTC.

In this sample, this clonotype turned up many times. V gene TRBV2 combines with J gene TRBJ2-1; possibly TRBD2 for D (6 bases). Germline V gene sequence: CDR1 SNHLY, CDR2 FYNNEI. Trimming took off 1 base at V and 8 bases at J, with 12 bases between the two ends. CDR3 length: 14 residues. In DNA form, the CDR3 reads TGTGCCAGCAGTGAAGGTTACGGGGGACATGAGCAGTTCTTC. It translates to CASSEGYGGHEQFF.

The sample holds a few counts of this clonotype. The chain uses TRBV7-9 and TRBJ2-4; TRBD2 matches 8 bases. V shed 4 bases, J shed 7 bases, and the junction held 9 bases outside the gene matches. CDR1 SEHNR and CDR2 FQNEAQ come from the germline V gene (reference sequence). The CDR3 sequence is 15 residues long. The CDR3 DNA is TGTGCCAGCAGCTCCCTAGGGGAGCGGGGGAACATTCAGTACTTC. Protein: CASSSLGERGNIQYF.

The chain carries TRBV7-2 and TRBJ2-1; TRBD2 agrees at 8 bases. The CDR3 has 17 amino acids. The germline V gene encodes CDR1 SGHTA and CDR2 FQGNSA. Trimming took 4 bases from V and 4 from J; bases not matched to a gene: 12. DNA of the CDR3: TGTGCCAGCAGCTCCACCAGTCTAGCGGGCTGGTACAATGAGCAGTTCTTC. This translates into CASSSTSLAGWYNEQFF.

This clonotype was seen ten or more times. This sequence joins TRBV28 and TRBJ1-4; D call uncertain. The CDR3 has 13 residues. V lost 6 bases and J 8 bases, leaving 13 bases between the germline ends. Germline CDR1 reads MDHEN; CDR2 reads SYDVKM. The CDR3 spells CASSLGSLEKLFF. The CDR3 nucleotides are TGTGCCAGCAGCCTAGGTAGTCTCGAAAAACTGTTTTTT.

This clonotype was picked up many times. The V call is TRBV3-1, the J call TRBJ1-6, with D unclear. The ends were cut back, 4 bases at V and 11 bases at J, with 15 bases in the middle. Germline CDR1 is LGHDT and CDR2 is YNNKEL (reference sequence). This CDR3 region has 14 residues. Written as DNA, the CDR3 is TGTGCCAGCAGCCCGGGGATAACGGAGCCACCCCTCCACTTT. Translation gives CASSPGITEPPLHF.

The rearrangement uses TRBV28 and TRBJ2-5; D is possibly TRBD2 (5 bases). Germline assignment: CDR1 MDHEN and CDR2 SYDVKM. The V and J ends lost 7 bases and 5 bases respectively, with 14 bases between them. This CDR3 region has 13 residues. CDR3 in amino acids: CASNQEDWETQYF. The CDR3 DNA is TGTGCCAGCAACCAGGAGGATTGGGAGACCCAGTACTTC.

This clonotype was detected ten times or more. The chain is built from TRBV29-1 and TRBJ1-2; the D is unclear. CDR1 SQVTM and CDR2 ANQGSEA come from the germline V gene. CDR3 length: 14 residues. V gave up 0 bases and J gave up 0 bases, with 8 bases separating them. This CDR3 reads CSVEDRLTNYGYTF. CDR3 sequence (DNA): TGCAGCGTTGAAGACCGACTTACTAACTATGGCTACACCTTC.

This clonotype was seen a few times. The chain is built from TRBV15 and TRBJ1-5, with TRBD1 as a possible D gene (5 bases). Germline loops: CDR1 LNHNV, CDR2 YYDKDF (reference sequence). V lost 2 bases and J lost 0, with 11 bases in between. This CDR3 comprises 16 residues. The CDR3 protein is CATSRPSGYSNQPQHF. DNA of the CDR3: TGTGCCACCAGCAGACCTTCAGGGTATAGCAATCAGCCCCAGCATTTT.